This record looks at one TCR beta chain sequence and its context. Its antigen is unidentified. CDR1 MNHEY and CDR2 SVGAGI come from the germline V gene. Unmatched junction bases numbered 10, after V lost 6 bases and J lost 5 bases. CDR3 length: 14 amino acids. Sequencing used immunoSEQ multiplex PCR; TCRdb keeps in-frame clones, though not all of them. The profile shows under 150,000 clones, 90% to 95% of them singletons. The data belong to a study of T cell responses to AZD1222 COVID-19 vaccine. The overall study: Combined were second doses at about 4 or about 12 weeks.

Broader study findings: Only 6 or 7 individuals given AZD1222 were seropositive at baseline. Spike-wide vaccine-associated CD4 TCRs dominated at 160-218 and 743-854. Without day 14 samples, only post-peak T cell repertoires were studied.

The sample consisted of peripheral blood, taken on day 0 of AZD1222 vaccination. The clonotype originates from an adult in good health. This chain connects TRBV6-5 to TRBJ2-7; TRBD2 matches at 7 bases. The CDR3: CASSKGGVIHEQYF. The CDR3 DNA is TGTGCCAGCAGCAAGGGAGGGGTGATCCACGAGCAGTACTTC.